Listed here is a single T cell receptor (beta chain). What it binds is not known. This sample was included in a study of T cells after yellow fever vaccination. General study findings and limits: High-abundance clonotypes from the bulk population could contaminate FACS-sorted repertoires. It was a small share of clonotypes that appeared in both CD4 and CD8 compartments. Peaking on day 5 versus 15, the secondary response was faster but weaker.

A single record per CDR3 protein comes from TCRdb applying MiXCR to the 5' RACE reads. The table records some 350,000 distinct CDR3 sequences, roughly 4% of them present only once. Germline V gives CDR1 SGHAT, CDR2 FQNNGV. V was pared by 1 base and J by 0 bases, with 8 bases of the junction left unmatched. The CDR3 extends over 18 amino acids. The clonotype originates from a man aged 18 to 30 who received the YFV17D yellow fever vaccine. The sequencing used PBMCs, collected 5 days after the yellow fever booster vaccination. This chain connects TRBV11-2 to TRBJ1-2; TRBD1 aligns across 10 bases. CDR3 residues: CASSLGGTGARANYGYTF. CDR3 nucleotides: TGTGCCAGCAGCTTAGGTGGGACAGGGGCTCGAGCTAACTATGGCTACACCTTC.